A single sample is the source of the 30 T cell receptor beta chains below, sequenced in a study of blood T cell repertoires in COVID-19. Assay: immunoSEQ multiplex PCR; the TCRdb copy retains only in-frame clones and omits some. This sample carries roughly 150,000 clones, around 73% of them seen once, and the ten largest clones take roughly 11%. Sample: peripheral blood. These receptors came from a man aged 55 to 70 who had recovered from COVID-19.

This chain connects TRBV30 to TRBJ1-6; D not resolved. The V gene lost 2 bases and the J gene lost 10 bases, with 6 bases spanning the gap. CDR3 length equals 11 residues. Germline loops: CDR1 GTSNPN, CDR2 SVGIG (reference sequence). CDR3 region: CAWSLESPLHF. The CDR3 DNA sequence: TGTGCCTGGAGTCTAGAATCACCCCTCCACTTT.

The chain links TRBV30 to TRBJ1-2, with D tentatively TRBD1 (5 bases). Trimming cost V 0 bases and J 4 bases, with 15 bases left between them. CDR1 and CDR2 (germline): GTSNPN, SVGIG (reference sequence). This CDR3 is built from 15 residues. The CDR3 DNA is TGTGCCTGGAGTGTACGCGGCAGGGAGGGCTATGGCTACACCTTC. Protein product: CAWSVRGREGYGYTF.

This clone has only one observation. The chain couples TRBV13 to TRBJ2-1; 11 bases line up with TRBD1. V shed 4 bases, J shed 5 bases, and the junction held 4 bases outside the gene matches. CDR1 and CDR2 (germline): PRHDT, FYEKMQ (reference sequence). The CDR3 consists of 15 residues. DNA for the CDR3: TGTGCCAGCAGCTCGGACAGGGGGCAGGACAATGAGCAGTTCTTC. This codes for CASSSDRGQDNEQFF.

The chain has TRBV28 and TRBJ1-2; 10 positions match TRBD1. V gave up 9 bases and J gave up 4 bases; unmatched junction bases: 8. In germline, CDR1 is MDHEN, CDR2 SYDVKM. The CDR3 runs to 14 residues. CDR3: CASRAGQGIYGYTF. DNA of the CDR3: TGTGCCAGTCGAGCGGGACAGGGGATCTATGGCTACACCTTC.

The chain recombines TRBV9 with TRBJ2-2; TRBD1 matches at 8 bases. Losses at the gene ends were 2 bases for V and 6 bases for J; bases not matched to a gene: 9. This CDR3 contains 16 residues. Germline CDR1 and CDR2: SGDLS and YYNGEE. CDR3 sequence: CASSVLSQGGAGELFF. The CDR3 coding sequence is TGTGCCAGCAGCGTCCTTTCACAGGGGGGAGCCGGGGAGCTGTTTTTT.

V gene TRBV27 combines with J gene TRBJ2-4; TRBD2 is a possible D gene (5 bases). Germline V gene lookup returns CDR1 MNHEY and CDR2 SMNVEV (reference sequence). The germline V and J ends were trimmed by 2 bases and 8 bases, with 16 bases remaining between them. The CDR3 contains 15 residues. The CDR3 sequence: CASSLEGVRSYIQYF. The CDR3 region has the DNA TGTGCCAGCAGTTTAGAGGGAGTAAGGAGTTACATTCAGTACTTC.

The chain joins TRBV2 to TRBJ1-5, with D possibly TRBD1 on 6 matching bases. The CDR3 contains 13 residues. Germline CDR1 SNHLY, CDR2 FYNNEI. The V and J ends lost 8 bases and 3 bases respectively, with 11 bases between them. The CDR3 spells CASCGQPNQPQHF. The CDR3 bases are TGTGCCAGCTGTGGACAGCCCAATCAGCCCCAGCATTTT.

The V call is TRBV10-3, the J call TRBJ2-1, with 7 bases lining up with TRBD2. From germline, CDR1 is ENHRY and CDR2 SYGVKD. The V segment lost 4 bases and the J segment 10 bases; nucleotides outside the gene matches: 7. The CDR3 is 13 amino acids. CDR3 coding DNA: TGTGCCATCAGTGGGGGGGACTACGACGAGCAGTTCTTC. It codes for CAISGGDYDEQFF.

The chain recombines TRBV6-5 with TRBJ2-7; TRBD1 aligns across 9 bases. Germline CDR1 MNHEY, CDR2 SVGAGI. After removal of 6 bases from V and 7 bases from J, the junction contained 10 bases not matched to a gene. The CDR3 covers 14 residues. The CDR3 region is CASRGTGGLREQYF. The CDR3 nucleotides are TGTGCCAGCAGGGGAACAGGGGGCTTGAGGGAGCAGTACTTC.

J is TRBJ2-3 and V is TRBV3-1 (or the pseudogene TRBV3-2); the D gene is possibly TRBD2 (5 bases). The germline V gene encodes CDR1 LGHDT and CDR2 YNNKEL (reference sequence). The V end lost 4 bases, the J end lost 6 bases, and 11 bases lay between the germline ends. The CDR3 extends over 13 amino acids. The CDR3 region has the DNA TGTGCCAGCAGCCTGAAGACTACCGATACGCAGTATTTT. Protein product: CASSLKTTDTQYF.

The chain joins TRBV14 to TRBJ2-1, with TRBD2 matching 10 bases. Germline trimming cut 6 bases from V and 0 bases from J; bases unmatched to any gene: 11. The CDR3 length is 18 residues. Per the germline V gene, CDR1 is SGHDN and CDR2 is FVKESK. The CDR3 reads CASSYRVSGGSSYNEQFF. Here the CDR3 DNA reads TGTGCCAGCAGTTACAGAGTTAGCGGGGGGAGCTCCTACAATGAGCAGTTCTTC.

The V gene is TRBV2, the J gene TRBJ2-4, with 10 bases lining up with TRBD1. CDR3 length: 15 residues. CDR1 and CDR2 from the germline V gene are SNHLY and FYNNEI. V lost 5 bases to trimming and J lost 4 bases; unmatched junction nucleotides: 5. DNA of the CDR3: TGTGCCAGCAGTCTAGGGGGACAGGGGAAAAACATTCAGTACTTC. Translating gives CASSLGGQGKNIQYF.

V is TRBV9 and J is TRBJ2-1; D perhaps matches TRBD2 (6 bases). The V and J ends lost 0 bases and 0 bases respectively, with 13 bases between them. The germline gives CDR1 SGDLS, CDR2 YYNGEE. This CDR3 spans 17 amino acids. The CDR3 nucleotides are TGTGCCAGCAGCGTAGCGGCAGCGGGTAGCTCCTACAATGAGCAGTTCTTC. It yields the protein CASSVAAAGSSYNEQFF.

CDR3 in DNA: TGTGCCAGCAGCCGTCAGGGGGCCAGGCAGCCCCAGCATTTT. This gives the protein CASSRQGARQPQHF. V and J are TRBV6-5 and TRBJ1-5; 8 bases fit TRBD1. The V gene's germline CDR1 is MNHEY and CDR2 SVGAGI. V was pared by 6 bases and J by 7 bases, with 8 bases of the junction left unmatched. The CDR3 runs to 14 residues.

Points on this clone: The conserved phenylalanine or tryptophan normally closing the CDR3 is absent here, so this likely arose from a read error. It is unclear where the CDR3 begins or ends on the DNA, so no DNA is shown, and the CDR3 is as TCRdb lists it. This chain joins TRBV7-2 and TRBJ1-2. Germline V lookup: CDR1 SGHTA, CDR2 FQGNSA. The CDR3 is 13 residues long, ends included. CDR3 sequence reads: CASSLDLETPLWL.

This clone was counted between two and nine times. The chain joins TRBV19 to TRBJ2-1; 9 bases match TRBD2. V dropped 4 bases and J dropped 9; count of bases not matched to a gene: 13. CDR3 length: 16 residues. Germline V gene lookup returns CDR1 LNHDA and CDR2 SQIVND (reference sequence). CDR3 region: CASSTPRRREGGEQFF. CDR3 coding DNA: TGTGCCAGTAGTACCCCTAGGCGGCGGGAGGGAGGTGAGCAGTTCTTC.

This chain joins TRBV29-1 and TRBJ1-3; D is unclear. The CDR3 is 13 amino acids. V gave up 3 bases and J gave up 0 bases, with 6 bases separating them. Per the germline V gene, CDR1 is SQVTM and CDR2 is ANQGSEA. Here the CDR3 reads CSVDEVSGNTIYF. CDR3 nucleotides: TGCAGCGTTGATGAGGTCTCTGGAAACACCATATATTTT.

This clone occurred a few times. V and J are TRBV3-1 (or the pseudogene TRBV3-2) and TRBJ1-1; tentative D call: TRBD1 (5 bases). CDR3 length: 13 residues. Germline-derived CDR1 and CDR2 are LGHDT and YNNKEL (reference sequence). Trimming pared 2 bases from V and 2 bases from J, leaving 6 bases between. The CDR3 bases are TGTGCCAGCAGCCAACAGGGTAACACTGAAGCTTTCTTT. This gives the protein CASSQQGNTEAFF.

The chain joins TRBV2 to TRBJ1-3; TRBD1 matches 7 bases. CDR1 SNHLY and CDR2 FYNNEI come from the germline V gene. The V gene end was trimmed by 7 bases and the J gene end by 9 bases; junction bases not matched to a gene: 9. This CDR3 is 13 amino acids long. CDR3 nucleotides: TGTGCCAGCACCGGGACAGAGAGTGGCACCATATATTTT. Its protein product is CASTGTESGTIYF.

The CDR3, as DNA: TGTGCCAGCAGCCTAGCGGGAGGAACCAATGAGCAGTTCTTC. Protein: CASSLAGGTNEQFF. This chain connects TRBV25-1 to TRBJ2-1; TRBD2 matches 11 bases. J gave up 6 bases and V 6 bases, and 4 bases lay outside the gene matches. CDR1 is MGHDK, CDR2 SYGVNS, per germline. CDR3 length: 14 amino acids.

V gene TRBV7-9 combines with J gene TRBJ2-3; no definite D call. Trimming left V 5 bases short and J 0 bases short, with 12 bases between. Germline V gene data show CDR1 as SEHNR and CDR2 as FQNEAQ (reference sequence). This CDR3 comprises 15 residues. CDR3 DNA: TGTGCCAGCAGCCAACTCCTCTCCAGCACAGATACGCAGTATTTT. This translates into CASSQLLSSTDTQYF.

In this sample, this clone turned up once. The V and J genes are TRBV5-4 and TRBJ2-1; weak D call: TRBD1 (5 bases). This CDR3 is built from 13 residues. Germline CDR1 is SGHNT and CDR2 is YYREEE (reference sequence). The germline V and J ends were trimmed by 0 bases and 5 bases, with 6 bases remaining between them. Here the CDR3 DNA reads TGTGCCAGCAGCTTGGCAGGGAACAATGAGCAGTTCTTC. Residues: CASSLAGNNEQFF.

This clone came up once. The genes are TRBV19 and TRBJ2-3; the D is unclear. This CDR3 region has 13 residues. V lost 5 bases, J lost 4 bases, and 10 bases lay in between. CDR1 is LNHDA and CDR2 is SQIVND in the germline V gene (reference sequence). The CDR3 DNA reads as TGTGCCAGTAGTCTCGGTGGGCCAGATACGCAGTATTTT. Protein: CASSLGGPDTQYF.

The chain recombines TRBV9 with TRBJ2-1, with 7 bases fitting TRBD2. The CDR3 is made up of 13 amino acids. Germline CDR1 and CDR2: SGDLS and YYNGEE. V was clipped by 0 bases and J by 10 bases; unmatched bases: 4. The CDR3: CASSVEVSGEQFF. The CDR3 DNA follows: TGTGCCAGCAGCGTAGAGGTTAGCGGGGAGCAGTTCTTC.

The chain couples TRBV5-1 to TRBJ1-4; 7 nucleotides line up with TRBD1. There are 15 residues in the CDR3. The germline CDR1 and CDR2 sequences are SGHRS and YFSETQ. V dropped 0 bases and J dropped 7; count of bases not matched to a gene: 6. CDR3 loop: CASSLEGTVIEKLFF. In DNA, the CDR3 is TGCGCCAGCAGCTTGGAGGGGACAGTTATTGAAAAACTGTTTTTT.

This chain connects TRBV10-2 to TRBJ1-1, with 10 bases that match TRBD1. V lost 7 bases to trimming and J lost 5 bases; unmatched junction nucleotides: 16. CDR1 is WSHSY and CDR2 is SAAADI in the germline V gene. The CDR3 length is 17 residues. The CDR3 protein is CASTPSGDRGWVTEAFF. The CDR3 coding sequence is TGCGCCAGCACTCCGTCAGGGGACAGGGGCTGGGTGACTGAAGCTTTCTTT.

This chain links TRBV5-6 with TRBJ1-6; TRBD1 might be the D (6 bases). The CDR3 covers 11 residues. Deletions cut 2 bases from V and 18 bases from J, with 12 bases between. The germline gives CDR1 SGHDT, CDR2 YYEEEE. CDR3 coding DNA: TGTGCCAGCAGCTTCCGGGACATCGGCCACTTT. It encodes CASSFRDIGHF.

This clone occurred a few times. The chain combines TRBV6-5 with TRBJ1-5, with D hard to call. The ends were cut back, 11 bases at V and 1 base at J, with 9 bases in the middle. The CDR3 runs to 12 residues. CDR1 MNHEY and CDR2 SVGAGI come from the germline V gene. CDR3 sequence (DNA): TGTGCCTCCGAGGGCAGCAATCAGCCCCAGCATTTT. Its translation is CASEGSNQPQHF.

V is TRBV5-1 and J is TRBJ2-2, with 9 bases fitting TRBD1. The J segment lost 1 base and the V segment lost 0 bases, leaving 1 base of the junction unmatched. Germline loops: CDR1 SGHRS, CDR2 YFSETQ. This CDR3 has 16 amino acids. CDR3 region: CASSLEGQGNTGELFF. CDR3 nucleotides: TGCGCCAGCAGCTTGGAGGGACAGGGGAACACCGGGGAGCTGTTTTTT.

Here the CDR3 reads CASSELSVGGYYGYTF. In nucleotides, the CDR3 is TGTGCCAGCAGTGAGTTAAGCGTAGGGGGTTACTATGGCTACACCTTC. V usage is TRBV6-1 and J usage is TRBJ1-2; D might be TRBD1 (6 bases). The CDR3 length is 16 residues. Germline V gene sequence: CDR1 MNHNS, CDR2 SASEGT. Trimming took 3 bases from V and 3 from J, leaving 17 bases between them.